These 17 T cell receptor beta chains originate from one sample sequenced in a study of blood T cell repertoires in COVID-19. Sequencing used immunoSEQ multiplex PCR; TCRdb keeps in-frame clones, though not all of them. The table lists hundreds of thousands of clones, 70% to 90% of them singletons. The specimen was PBMCs or T cells enriched from blood (not recorded which). Receptor source: a woman in her sixties or seventies who had recovered from COVID-19.

V and J are TRBV10-1 and TRBJ2-1; 7 nucleotides match TRBD1. V gave up 3 bases and J gave up 0 bases; unmatched junction bases: 5. CDR1 is WNHNN, CDR2 SYGVQD, per germline (reference sequence). The length of the CDR3 is 16 residues. CDR3: CASSDRYRGSYNEQFF. The CDR3 nucleotides read TGCGCCAGCAGTGACCGGTACAGGGGCTCCTACAATGAGCAGTTCTTC.

The chain employs TRBV6-5 and TRBJ2-3; TRBD2 aligns across 8 bases. Germline CDR1 and CDR2: MNHEY and SVGAGI. The CDR3 runs 13 residues. After removal of 3 bases from V and 8 bases from J, the junction contained 4 bases not matched to a gene. The CDR3 sequence is CASSYSLAGTQYF. The CDR3 DNA reads as TGTGCCAGCAGTTATAGTCTAGCGGGTACGCAGTATTTT.

This sequence joins TRBV18 and TRBJ2-1, with a possible D match to TRBD2 (5 bases). V was clipped by 5 bases and J by 0 bases, with 14 bases between them. CDR1 and CDR2 (germline): KGHSH, LQKENI. The CDR3 spans 16 residues. Written as DNA, the CDR3 is TGTGCCAGCTCAACCCGCGAGGGTCGCTCCTACAATGAGCAGTTCTTC. Translated: CASSTREGRSYNEQFF.

This clone was picked up one time. The gene calls are TRBV2 and TRBJ2-1, with a weak D call TRBD1 (5 bases). The V and J ends lost 6 bases and 4 bases respectively, with 10 bases between them. Germline V gene lookup returns CDR1 SNHLY and CDR2 FYNNEI. The CDR3 has 13 amino acids. CDR3 sequence reads: CASSAQGYNEQFF. The CDR3, as DNA: TGTGCCAGCAGCGCTCAGGGTTACAATGAGCAGTTCTTC. Supplemented by reference TRBV2 and TRBJ2-1, the full variable domain reads EPEVTQTPSHQVTQMGQEVILRCVPISNHLYFYWYRQILGQKVEFLVSFYNNEISEKSEIFDDQFSVERPDGSNFTLKIRSTKLEDSAMYFCASSAQGYNEQFFGPGTRLTVL.

The V call is TRBV5-1, the J call TRBJ2-3; 14 bases fit TRBD2. Germline-derived CDR1 and CDR2 are SGHRS and YFSETQ. V gave up 0 bases and J gave up 9 bases; unmatched junction bases: 6. This CDR3 has 16 amino acids. Here the CDR3 reads CASSLGLAGGQNTQYF. The CDR3 DNA follows: TGCGCCAGCAGCTTGGGACTAGCGGGGGGGCAGAACACGCAGTATTTT.

This chain uses TRBV4-2 with TRBJ2-5; 7 bases fit TRBD2. V was pared by 0 bases and J by 7 bases, with 2 bases of the junction left unmatched. The CDR3 sequence is 13 residues long. CDR1 and CDR2 (germline): LGHNA, YNFKEQ. The CDR3 nucleotides are TGTGCCAGCAGCCAAGAAACGGGGGGGACCCAGTACTTC. Amino acids: CASSQETGGTQYF.

The rearrangement joins TRBV2 to TRBJ2-2; perhaps TRBD2 as D (6 bases). Trimming took 4 bases from V and 5 from J, leaving 14 bases between them. The V gene's germline CDR1 is SNHLY and CDR2 FYNNEI. The CDR3 contains 15 residues. Here the CDR3 reads CASSGDGGGTGELFF. CDR3 DNA sequence: TGTGCCAGCAGTGGGGACGGTGGAGGGACCGGGGAGCTGTTTTTT.

The chain's CDR3 is CSEYTPGAEFF. CDR3 nucleotide sequence: TGCAGCGAGTACACACCGGGAGCGGAGTTCTTC. This sequence joins TRBV29-1 and TRBJ2-1; maybe TRBD2 (6 bases). V lost 7 bases to trimming and J lost 14 bases, with 18 bases between them. The CDR3 loop spans 11 amino acids. CDR1 is SQVTM and CDR2 is ANQGSEA in the germline V gene.

This clone was counted a single time. The gene calls are TRBV10-3 and TRBJ2-3; possibly TRBD2 for D (5 bases). The length of the CDR3 is 12 residues. Trimming shortened V by 6 bases and J by 5 bases, and 9 bases separated the two germline ends. Germline assignment: CDR1 ENHRY and CDR2 SYGVKD. CDR3 sequence reads: CAIRKEGDTQYF. The CDR3 nucleotides are TGTGCCATCAGGAAAGAGGGAGATACGCAGTATTTT.

The chain combines TRBV7-2 with TRBJ2-5; the D gene is possibly TRBD1 (5 bases). The germline V and J ends were trimmed by 5 bases and 1 base, with 14 bases remaining between them. Germline V lookup: CDR1 SGHTA, CDR2 FQGNSA. This CDR3 is 15 amino acids long. The CDR3 loop is CASSPQLRGQETQYF. Written as DNA, the CDR3 is TGTGCCAGCAGCCCCCAGTTAAGGGGCCAAGAGACCCAGTACTTC.

This clone turned up a few times. The chain couples TRBV6-5 to TRBJ1-2; D remains unclear. CDR1 is MNHEY and CDR2 is SVGAGI in the germline V gene. The germline V and J ends were trimmed by 2 bases and 4 bases, with 11 bases remaining between them. CDR3 length: 14 amino acids. The CDR3 reads CASSYSRGGYGYTF. The CDR3 region has the DNA TGTGCCAGCAGTTACAGTCGGGGTGGCTATGGCTACACCTTC.

This chain connects TRBV6-1 to TRBJ2-7, with 7 bases identical to TRBD2. Per germline, CDR1 MNHNS and CDR2 SASEGT. This CDR3 region has 14 residues. V trimming: 2 bases; J trimming: 6 bases; junction bases outside the gene matches: 7. Here the CDR3 DNA reads TGTGCCAGCAGTGAATGGGAGGGGACCGGCGAGCAGTACTTC. Amino acids: CASSEWEGTGEQYF.

Notes on this clone: The sample carries other DNA sequences with the same CDR3. The J gene is TRBJ2-3, the V gene TRBV5-1; weak D call: TRBD2 (6 bases). Trimming left V 0 bases short and J 3 bases short, with 8 bases between. The CDR3 sequence is 14 residues long. CDR1 and CDR2 (germline): SGHRS, YFSETQ. The CDR3 sequence is CASSLGGGTDTQYF. The DNA of the CDR3 is TGCGCCAGCAGCTTGGGTGGGGGGACAGATACGCAGTATTTT. Supplemented by reference TRBV5-1 and TRBJ2-3, the full variable domain reads KAGVTQTPRYLIKTRGQQVTLSCSPISGHRSVSWYQQTPGQGLQFLFEYFSETQRNKGNFPGRFSGRQFSNSRSEMNVSTLELGDSALYLCASSLGGGTDTQYFGPGTRLTVL.

This clone showed up just a few times. This sequence joins TRBV11-3 and TRBJ1-1; D is uncertain. This CDR3 has 15 residues. V was cut by 4 bases and J by 8 bases, with 20 bases left in between. Per the germline V gene, CDR1 is SGHNT and CDR2 is YENEEA. The CDR3 is CASSSRTSEVIEAFF. The CDR3 nucleotides read TGTGCCAGCAGCTCCCGTACATCGGAGGTGATCGAAGCTTTCTTT. The full variable domain, its missing parts supplied by reference TRBV11-3 and TRBJ1-1, is EAGVVQSPRYKIIEKKQPVAFWCNPISGHNTLYWYLQNLGQGPELLIRYENEEAVDDSQLPKDRFSAERLKGVDSTLKIQPAELGDSAVYLCASSSRTSEVIEAFFGQGTRLTVV.

The rearrangement links TRBV5-1 to TRBJ2-1; 14 bases align to TRBD2. V trimming: 4 bases; J trimming: 3 bases; junction bases outside the gene matches: 3. This CDR3 spans 16 amino acids. Germline assignment: CDR1 SGHRS and CDR2 YFSETQ. CDR3 in amino acids: CASSPTSGGGYNEQFF. The CDR3, as DNA: TGCGCCAGCAGCCCGACTAGCGGGGGGGGCTACAATGAGCAGTTCTTC.

The chain couples TRBV5-1 to TRBJ2-1, with 8 bases aligning to TRBD2. Germline V gives CDR1 SGHRS, CDR2 YFSETQ. V lost 4 bases and J lost 0; bases outside the gene matches: 3. The CDR3 runs to 15 residues. CDR3 in amino acids: CASSRGGSSYNEQFF. The CDR3 DNA follows: TGCGCCAGCAGCCGGGGGGGCAGCTCCTACAATGAGCAGTTCTTC.

The chain is built from TRBV2 and TRBJ2-1, with 8 nucleotides matching TRBD2. The CDR3 spans 15 residues. Germline V gene data show CDR1 as SNHLY and CDR2 as FYNNEI. With V trimmed by 8 bases and J by 4 bases, 10 bases remained unmatched. The CDR3 region has the DNA TGTGCCAGCCTCGCGGTAGCGGGGTCTTACAATGAGCAGTTCTTC. Encoded protein: CASLAVAGSYNEQFF.